Below, 24 T cell receptor beta chains from the same sample are listed, as sequenced in a study of T cells in Graves' hyperthyroidism and ophthalmopathy. Amplified TCR beta CDR3 regions derived from RNA transcripts. Initially, a first-round RT-PCR of the TCR CDR3 employed the HTBI primer set. TCRdb re-analysed the multiplex PCR reads in MiXCR, keeping a single row per CDR3 protein. The sample consists of roughly 350,000 distinct CDR3 sequences, approximately 13% of them appearing once. The sample taken for sequencing was blood. The receptors stem from a woman between 40 and 55 years old with Graves' ophthalmopathy.

About this clonotype: A much larger clonotype is one base distant, so this may be a read error. The J gene is TRBJ2-7, the V gene TRBV20-1; tentative D call: TRBD1 (6 bases). The CDR3 has 14 residues. V was trimmed by 5 bases and J by 2 bases, leaving 16 bases between them. Germline V gives CDR1 DFQATT, CDR2 SNEGSKA (reference sequence). The CDR3 DNA sequence: TGCAGTGCTGGACGAGGCAGGGGAGCCTACGAGCAGTACTTC. It specifies CSAGRGRGAYEQYF.

The J gene is TRBJ2-1, the V gene TRBV3-1; 12 nucleotides align to TRBD2. The CDR3 runs to 16 residues. CDR1 is LGHDT, CDR2 YNNKEL, per germline (reference sequence). Germline trimming cut 1 base from V and 7 bases from J; bases unmatched to any gene: 5. This CDR3 reads CASSQVLAGGLNEQFF. CDR3 nucleotide sequence: TGTGCCAGCAGCCAAGTGCTAGCGGGGGGGCTTAATGAGCAGTTCTTC.

This clonotype was seen ten or more times. The chain couples TRBV15 to TRBJ2-5; 10 nucleotides agree with TRBD1. This CDR3 spans 14 amino acids. Germline CDR1 and CDR2: LNHNV and YYDKDF (reference sequence). Losses at the gene ends were 5 bases for V and 5 bases for J; bases not matched to a gene: 5. CDR3 DNA sequence: TGTGCCACCAGCGTGACAGGGGGCGTCGAGACCCAGTACTTC. Translating it yields CATSVTGGVETQYF.

This clonotype was seen at least ten times. This chain uses TRBV12-3 or TRBV12-4 with TRBJ1-4; D gene ambiguous. Trimming cost V 5 bases and J 8 bases, with 15 bases left between them. The CDR3 has 14 residues. The CDR3 nucleotides read TGTGCCAGCAGTCCGCCCCCACATGGGGAAAAACTGTTTTTT. It codes for CASSPPPHGEKLFF.

This clonotype has ten or more counts. The V and J genes are TRBV29-1 and TRBJ1-6; 7 bases are a match to TRBD1. CDR3 size: 14 residues. Germline V gene sequence: CDR1 SQVTM, CDR2 ANQGSEA. V lost 7 bases, J lost 6 bases, and 9 bases stayed unmatched. The CDR3 here is CSARDSQTNSPLHF. The CDR3 DNA reads TGCAGCGCCAGGGACAGTCAGACTAATTCACCCCTCCACTTT.

This clonotype has only a few counts. V and J are TRBV6-1 and TRBJ2-7, with 8 positions matching TRBD1. The length of the CDR3 is 15 residues. After removal of 2 bases from V and 2 bases from J, the junction contained 5 bases not matched to a gene. Germline CDR1 is MNHNS and CDR2 is SASEGT. The DNA for the CDR3 is TGTGCCAGCAGTGAACAGAGCAGGGGGCCCTACGAGCAGTACTTC. This codes for CASSEQSRGPYEQYF.

This clonotype was counted at least ten times. The V gene is TRBV3-1, the J gene TRBJ1-2; D is possibly TRBD1 (5 bases). Germline V gives CDR1 LGHDT, CDR2 YNNKEL (reference sequence). Trimming removed 4 bases at V and 5 bases at J, with 17 bases between. This CDR3 has 15 amino acids. The CDR3 DNA reads TGTGCCAGCAGCCCAACCCAGACAGCGATGTATGGCTACACCTTC. This gives the protein CASSPTQTAMYGYTF.

This clonotype has ten or more counts. This rearrangement joins TRBV29-1 to TRBJ2-1; 7 nucleotides match TRBD2. Germline CDR1 is SQVTM and CDR2 is ANQGSEA. CDR3 length: 13 residues. V lost 5 bases, J lost 7 bases, and 8 bases stayed unmatched. CDR3 sequence reads: CSVKRDALNEQFF. Here the CDR3 DNA reads TGCAGCGTTAAGCGGGACGCCCTGAATGAGCAGTTCTTC.

This clonotype was recorded at least ten times. The chain recombines TRBV30 with TRBJ1-5, with no clear D. Germline loops: CDR1 GTSNPN, CDR2 SVGIG (reference sequence). The CDR3 loop spans 13 amino acids. V shed 1 base and J shed 4 bases, with 8 bases lying between them. The CDR3 sequence: CAWSATGNQPQHF. In nucleotides, the CDR3 is TGTGCCTGGAGTGCCACTGGAAATCAGCCCCAGCATTTT.

Worth noting for this clonotype: Compared with germline, one end of the junction differs, possibly owing to a read error. J is TRBJ2-1 and V is TRBV3-1; perhaps TRBD2 as D (6 bases). Germline V gene lookup returns CDR1 LGHDT and CDR2 YNNKEL (reference sequence). This CDR3 is 16 amino acids long. Here the CDR3 DNA reads TGTGCCAGCAGCCTTACCTTGCCTCGGGGGTACAATGAGCATTTCTTC. It translates to CASSLTLPRGYNEHFF.

This clonotype has a handful of counts. The rearrangement links TRBV20-1 to TRBJ2-1; 8 bases map to TRBD2. V shed 3 bases, J shed 4 bases, and the junction held 8 bases outside the gene matches. The CDR3 runs 15 residues. Germline loops: CDR1 DFQATT, CDR2 SNEGSKA (reference sequence). The CDR3 sequence is CSARERGLLYNEQFF. In DNA, the CDR3 is TGCAGTGCTAGGGAGCGGGGGCTACTTTACAATGAGCAGTTCTTC.

V usage is TRBV20-1 and J usage is TRBJ2-5, with D maybe TRBD2 (6 bases). The CDR3 is made up of 15 amino acids. V was cut by 1 base and J by 5 bases, with 17 bases left in between. Germline lookup yields CDR1 DFQATT and CDR2 SNEGSKA (reference sequence). Here the CDR3 reads CSARGYPGGVETQYF. The CDR3 DNA sequence: TGCAGTGCTAGAGGATATCCTGGAGGGGTTGAGACCCAGTACTTC.

The sample holds many counts of this clonotype. V and J are TRBV7-9 and TRBJ2-5, with 9 bases lining up with TRBD2. The CDR3 contains 15 residues. Germline CDR1 reads SEHNR; CDR2 reads FQNEAQ (reference sequence). J lost 2 bases, V lost 4 bases, and 5 bases had no gene match. This CDR3 reads CASSSGGLAQETQYF. The CDR3 region has the DNA TGTGCCAGCAGCTCCGGGGGACTAGCACAAGAGACCCAGTACTTC.

In DNA form, the CDR3 reads TGTGCCAGCAGTCCGGGGACTAGCGGGAACCAAGAGACCCAGTACTTC. It encodes CASSPGTSGNQETQYF. V and J are TRBV6-1 and TRBJ2-5; 13 bases are a match to TRBD2. The CDR3 covers 16 residues. The germline gives CDR1 MNHNS, CDR2 SASEGT. Losses at the gene ends were 5 bases for V and 0 bases for J; bases not matched to a gene: 3.

In its sample, this clonotype was seen a few times. The rearrangement uses TRBV3-1 and TRBJ2-3, with D possibly being TRBD1 or TRBD2 (5 bases each). The germline CDR1 and CDR2 sequences are LGHDT and YNNKEL (reference sequence). The CDR3 length is 13 residues. The V end was cut by 8 bases, the J end by 1 base, with 10 bases between. CDR3 amino acids: CASWDGGTDTQYF. The CDR3 bases are TGTGCCAGCTGGGACGGTGGCACAGATACGCAGTATTTT.

This clonotype has at least ten counts. The chain combines TRBV27 with TRBJ2-7; D possibly corresponds to TRBD1 (5 bases). This CDR3 comprises 15 residues. Trimming shortened V by 5 bases and J by 6 bases, and 20 bases separated the two germline ends. Germline V lookup: CDR1 MNHEY, CDR2 SMNVEV (reference sequence). This CDR3 reads CASSLGAEWFREQYF. The DNA of the CDR3 is TGTGCCAGCAGTCTAGGGGCCGAGTGGTTTCGCGAGCAGTACTTC.

V usage is TRBV28 and J usage is TRBJ2-7; D not certain. V shed 6 bases and J shed 0 bases, with 9 bases lying between them. From germline, CDR1 is MDHEN and CDR2 SYDVKM. CDR3 length: 13 residues. For the CDR3, the DNA is TGTGCCAGCAGAGCTTGGGACTCCTACGAGCAGTACTTC. This gives the protein CASRAWDSYEQYF.

This clonotype was counted ten times or more. The chain uses TRBV12-3 or TRBV12-4 and TRBJ1-2, with D hard to call. V lost 3 bases to trimming and J lost 8 bases, with 16 bases between them. This CDR3 has 14 amino acids. The chain's CDR3 is CASSFRLQIRGYTF. DNA of the CDR3: TGTGCCAGCAGTTTTCGGCTCCAAATTAGGGGCTACACCTTC.

This clonotype came up many times. The chain carries TRBV7-9 and TRBJ2-3; D gene unclear. The CDR3 sequence is 14 residues long. The V end was cut by 5 bases, the J end by 8 bases, with 17 bases between. Germline V lookup: CDR1 SEHNR, CDR2 FQNEAQ (reference sequence). The DNA for the CDR3 is TGTGCCAGCAGCCCCTCCGCCCCCCGAGCTACGCAGTATTTT. Protein product: CASSPSAPRATQYF.

This clonotype was picked up many times. The chain combines TRBV29-1 with TRBJ2-1; D may be TRBD2 (6 bases). Trimming removed 1 base at V and 2 bases at J, with 15 bases between. Germline CDR1 is SQVTM and CDR2 is ANQGSEA. The CDR3 consists of 16 residues. The CDR3 DNA reads as TGCAGCGTTGAAGCCCAAGGCGCTAGCGCCTACAATGAGCAGTTCTTC. It yields the protein CSVEAQGASAYNEQFF.

The V call is TRBV7-2, the J call TRBJ2-7; 15 positions match TRBD2. Germline V gene lookup returns CDR1 SGHTA and CDR2 FQGNSA. The CDR3 spans 20 residues. V lost 2 bases to trimming and J lost 4 bases; unmatched junction nucleotides: 15. The CDR3 protein is CASSLRIAGKGLAGGYEQYF. The CDR3 nucleotides read TGTGCCAGCAGCTTAAGGATTGCGGGAAAGGGACTAGCGGGAGGATACGAGCAGTACTTC.

This clonotype was recorded at least ten times. The chain links TRBV29-1 to TRBJ1-2; D is uncertain. V shed 1 base and J shed 4 bases, with 10 bases lying between them. Germline V gene sequence: CDR1 SQVTM, CDR2 ANQGSEA. The CDR3 loop spans 13 amino acids. CDR3: CSVEVGTSYGYTF. Written as DNA, the CDR3 is TGCAGCGTTGAAGTAGGAACCAGCTATGGCTACACCTTC.

In its sample, this clonotype was seen a few times. V and J are TRBV7-9 and TRBJ2-5; D is ambiguous. Trimming stripped 5 bases from V and 3 bases from J, with 10 bases between. This CDR3 is built from 13 residues. Germline loops: CDR1 SEHNR, CDR2 FQNEAQ (reference sequence). CDR3 in amino acids: CASSLYNEETQYF. DNA of the CDR3: TGTGCCAGCAGCCTCTACAACGAAGAGACCCAGTACTTC.

This clonotype was recorded at least ten times. The chain uses TRBV3-1 and TRBJ2-3; D may be TRBD2 (6 bases). The V end lost 5 bases, the J end lost 2 bases, and 11 bases lay between the germline ends. The length of the CDR3 is 14 residues. Germline V lookup: CDR1 LGHDT, CDR2 YNNKEL (reference sequence). This CDR3 is CASSFGGITDTQYF. In nucleotides, the CDR3 is TGTGCCAGCAGCTTCGGGGGAATCACAGATACGCAGTATTTT.